Below, 19 T cell receptor beta chains from the same sample are listed, as sequenced in a study of shared clonotypes between healthy human individuals. TCRdb's table, derived via immunoSEQ multiplex PCR, lists solely in-frame clones and lacks some. Counted here are some 1,600,000 clones, 95% to 99% occurring once; the ten biggest clones make up about 0.42%. Material for sequencing was naive CD4+ T cells sorted from blood. Sample subset: CD45RA+ positively selected. Receptors originate from a man aged 30 to 45 in good health.

This clone was seen more than once but under ten times. The sample has other DNA sequences that encode this CDR3 too. In DNA form, the CDR3 reads TGTGCCAGCTCATCGGGCACAGATACGCAGTATTTT. Translation gives CASSSGTDTQYF. The chain recombines TRBV18 with TRBJ2-3; D remains ambiguous. With 5 bases removed from V and 1 base from J, the gap between germline ends came to 4 bases. The CDR3 runs to 12 residues. The germline V gene encodes CDR1 KGHSH and CDR2 LQKENI.

This clone was observed a single time. The chain uses TRBV10-3 and TRBJ2-3; D may match TRBD1 or TRBD2 (5 bases each). CDR3 length: 15 residues. Germline CDR1 is ENHRY and CDR2 is SYGVKD. Trimming stripped 6 bases from V and 7 bases from J, with 20 bases between. The CDR3 loop is CAISEGTGRLNTQYF. CDR3 nucleotide sequence: TGTGCCATCAGCGAGGGGACCGGTCGGTTGAATACGCAGTATTTT.

This clone was observed a single time. The genes are TRBV19 and TRBJ2-7; 7 positions match TRBD2. V lost 5 bases, J lost 2 bases, and 6 bases stayed unmatched. The germline V gene has CDR1 LNHDA and CDR2 SQIVND (reference sequence). The CDR3 spans 14 residues. The CDR3 sequence is CASSRDYFTYEQYF. CDR3 DNA sequence: TGTGCCAGTAGTCGGGACTACTTTACCTACGAGCAGTACTTC.

CDR3 coding DNA: TGTGCCAGCAGCTCCCCCCAGGGACTAAGGCAGTCTGAAGCTTTCTTT. Its protein is CASSSPQGLRQSEAFF. The J gene is TRBJ1-1, the V gene TRBV7-2; TRBD1 might be the D (5 bases). Trimming took 4 bases from V and 6 from J, leaving 21 bases between them. This CDR3 contains 16 residues. Per the germline V gene, CDR1 is SGHTA and CDR2 is FQGNSA. Filled out from reference TRBV7-2 and TRBJ1-1, the complete variable domain reads GAGVSQSPSNKVTEKGKDVELRCDPISGHTALYWYRQSLGQGLEFLIYFQGNSAPDKSGLPSDRFSAERTGGSVSTLTIQRTQQEDSAVYLCASSSPQGLRQSEAFFGQGTRLTVV.

V and J are TRBV7-2 and TRBJ2-3, with 9 bases matching TRBD1. Germline V gives CDR1 SGHTA, CDR2 FQGNSA. The CDR3 contains 16 residues. Trimming at V came to 5 bases and at J to 1 base, leaving 7 bases not matched to a gene. The CDR3 loop reads CASSRAQGARTDTQYF. In DNA, the CDR3 is TGTGCCAGCAGCCGCGCACAGGGGGCTCGCACAGATACGCAGTATTTT.

This chain connects TRBV5-6 to TRBJ1-5, with D perhaps matching TRBD1 (6 bases). The CDR3 has 17 amino acids. Germline lookup yields CDR1 SGHDT and CDR2 YYEEEE. The V gene lost 1 base and the J gene lost 1 base, with 15 bases spanning the gap. For the CDR3, the DNA is TGTGCCAGCAGCTTGTCGCAACACGGACAGAGCAATCAGCCCCAGCATTTT. It codes for CASSLSQHGQSNQPQHF.

V is TRBV7-3 and J is TRBJ2-1; 15 bases are a match to TRBD2. The CDR3 totals 17 residues. The germline V gene has CDR1 SGHTA and CDR2 FQGTGA. The junction had 10 bases not matched to a gene; V was cut back by 4 bases and J by 9 bases. This chain's CDR3 is CASSSGGTSGRFGEQFF. CDR3 nucleotides: TGTGCCAGCAGCTCCGGCGGGACTAGCGGGAGGTTTGGTGAGCAGTTCTTC.

This rearrangement joins TRBV7-2 to TRBJ2-1; tentatively, D is TRBD2 (7 bases). V was trimmed by 5 bases and J by 5 bases, leaving 13 bases between them. CDR3 length: 14 residues. The germline V gene has CDR1 SGHTA and CDR2 FQGNSA. In DNA form, the CDR3 reads TGTGCCAGCAGCCTGGGGGGGCGCAACAATGAGCAGTTCTTC. This encodes CASSLGGRNNEQFF.

The chain has TRBV29-1 and TRBJ2-1, with unresolved D. Trimming shortened V by 4 bases and J by 3 bases, and 16 bases separated the two germline ends. The germline V gene encodes CDR1 SQVTM and CDR2 ANQGSEA. This CDR3 region has 15 residues. The CDR3 nucleotides are TGCAGCGTTGTGGCAGGATCCAAACGCTACAATGAGCAGTTCTTC. It specifies CSVVAGSKRYNEQFF.

The chain uses TRBV28 and TRBJ2-7; 7 bases match TRBD1. This CDR3 comprises 15 residues. V was pared by 4 bases and J by 3 bases, with 9 bases of the junction left unmatched. The germline CDR1 and CDR2 sequences are MDHEN and SYDVKM. The CDR3 DNA sequence: TGTGCCAGCAGTTCCAACAGGGGTTCGTTCTACGAGCAGTACTTC. This sequence encodes CASSSNRGSFYEQYF.

The chain uses TRBV30 and TRBJ2-1, with 12 bases matching TRBD2. The CDR3 length is 16 residues. The V gene end was trimmed by 0 bases and the J gene end by 10 bases; junction bases not matched to a gene: 10. From germline, CDR1 is GTSNPN and CDR2 SVGIG (reference sequence). CDR3 sequence (DNA): TGTGCCTGGAGTGTAGACCTAGCGGGAGGGCCAGGGGAGCAGTTCTTC. It translates to CAWSVDLAGGPGEQFF.

The CDR3 DNA sequence: TGTGCCAGTAGTACCCAGGGTTCCGGAAACACCATATATTTT. As protein: CASSTQGSGNTIYF. This chain uses TRBV19 with TRBJ1-3, with D possibly TRBD1 on 5 matching bases. Germline V CDR1 and CDR2: LNHDA, SQIVND (reference sequence). The ends were cut back, 4 bases at V and 4 bases at J, with 11 bases in the middle. The CDR3 covers 14 residues.

The CDR3 bases are TGTGCCAGCAGCTTGGCAGGGGGAGGGGTTTACAATGAGCAGTTCTTC. Its protein product is CASSLAGGGVYNEQFF. The chain carries TRBV5-6 and TRBJ2-1, with D perhaps assigned TRBD1 or TRBD2 (7 bases each). The CDR3 spans 16 residues. Between the trimmed V and J ends, which lost 0 bases and 4 bases, there was a span of 14 bases. Per germline, CDR1 SGHDT and CDR2 YYEEEE.

This chain uses TRBV5-1 with TRBJ2-5, with 9 bases matching TRBD1. The germline V gene encodes CDR1 SGHRS and CDR2 YFSETQ. The CDR3 consists of 16 residues. V trimming: 1 base; J trimming: 1 base; junction bases outside the gene matches: 5. The CDR3 is CASSLRNRGLQETQYF. CDR3 DNA: TGCGCCAGCAGCTTGAGGAACAGGGGGCTCCAAGAGACCCAGTACTTC. Full variable domain (remainder filled in from reference TRBV5-1 and TRBJ2-5): KAGVTQTPRYLIKTRGQQVTLSCSPISGHRSVSWYQQTPGQGLQFLFEYFSETQRNKGNFPGRFSGRQFSNSRSEMNVSTLELGDSALYLCASSLRNRGLQETQYFGPGTRLLVL.

The CDR3 spells CASSLRTGGRDTEAFF. DNA of the CDR3: TGTGCCAGCAGCCTTAGGACAGGGGGTCGAGACACTGAAGCTTTCTTT. This rearrangement joins TRBV14 to TRBJ1-1, with 10 bases fitting TRBD1. With V trimmed by 4 bases and J by 3 bases, 8 bases remained unmatched. CDR1 and CDR2 (germline): SGHDN, FVKESK. This CDR3 has 16 amino acids.

This rearrangement joins TRBV29-1 to TRBJ1-2; D may be TRBD1 (5 bases). The CDR3 is 13 residues long. Germline V gene data show CDR1 as SQVTM and CDR2 as ANQGSEA. V was trimmed by 6 bases and J by 4 bases, leaving 15 bases between them. CDR3 DNA: TGCAGCGTCCGTGGGCCCAGGGCCTATGGCTACACCTTC. Translated: CSVRGPRAYGYTF.

This clone showed up just once. The rearrangement uses TRBV25-1 and TRBJ1-1, with D unresolved. V gave up 6 bases and J gave up 6 bases, with 8 bases separating them. The CDR3 length is 11 residues. Looked up from germline, CDR1 is MGHDK and CDR2 is SYGVNS. The CDR3 nucleotides read TGTGCCAGCAGCCTAGAATCTGAAGCTTTCTTT. It is translated as CASSLESEAFF.

The genes are TRBV2 and TRBJ1-2; no reliable D call. V lost 6 bases and J lost 6, with 14 bases in between. Per the germline V gene, CDR1 is SNHLY and CDR2 is FYNNEI. This CDR3 region has 13 residues. The CDR3 here is CASSTQRGDGYTF. As DNA, the CDR3 is TGTGCCAGCAGCACTCAGCGGGGAGATGGCTACACCTTC.

J is TRBJ2-1 and V is TRBV27; TRBD1 aligns across 10 bases. Germline V lookup: CDR1 MNHEY, CDR2 SMNVEV (reference sequence). The CDR3 spans 17 residues. V lost 4 bases to trimming and J lost 0 bases; unmatched junction nucleotides: 6. CDR3 amino acids: CASSYGTGVHSYNEQFF. DNA for the CDR3: TGTGCCAGCAGTTATGGGACAGGGGTGCACTCCTACAATGAGCAGTTCTTC.